Presented here are 27 T cell receptor beta chains from one specimen sequenced in a study of CD8+ T cells in alopecia areata. RNA extraction was followed by reverse transcription into cDNA, which acted as the sequencing template. The assay was immunoSEQ multiplex PCR, and TCRdb's table has in-frame clones only and misses some. The sample shows 150,000 or so clones, roughly 50% of them seen only once. Sequencing was done on a sample of CD4+ T cells sorted from blood. Receptors originate from a human donor with alopecia areata.

This sequence joins TRBV5-1 and TRBJ2-5, with TRBD1 as a possible D gene (6 bases). There are 13 residues in the CDR3. V was trimmed by 2 bases and J by 5 bases, leaving 10 bases between them. Per germline, CDR1 SGHRS and CDR2 YFSETQ. CDR3: CASSFTGLETQYF. The CDR3 bases are TGCGCCAGCAGCTTTACAGGGTTGGAGACCCAGTACTTC.

The sample holds a few counts of this clone. V and J are TRBV29-1 and TRBJ2-5; no definite D call. The germline CDR1 and CDR2 sequences are SQVTM and ANQGSEA. Trimming pared 4 bases from V and 4 bases from J, leaving 13 bases between. CDR3 length: 13 amino acids. The CDR3 bases are TGCAGCGTTGTCCAGACCCTCGGAGAGACCCAGTACTTC. Translation gives CSVVQTLGETQYF.

CDR3 region: CSVARSNEQFF. The CDR3 coding sequence is TGCAGCGTTGCCAGATCCAATGAGCAGTTCTTC. The chain uses TRBV29-1 and TRBJ2-1; D unclear. V was trimmed by 4 bases and J by 6 bases, leaving 7 bases between them. The CDR3 has 11 amino acids. Germline V gives CDR1 SQVTM, CDR2 ANQGSEA.

V usage is TRBV5-1 and J usage is TRBJ1-2; no clear D gene. The V end lost 4 bases, the J end lost 0 bases, and 10 bases lay between the germline ends. The CDR3 contains 14 residues. Germline V gene data show CDR1 as SGHRS and CDR2 as YFSETQ. The CDR3 sequence: CASSPRIANYGYTF. The DNA for the CDR3 is TGCGCCAGCAGCCCCCGGATCGCTAACTATGGCTACACCTTC.

This clone showed up just a few times. The chain uses TRBV29-1 and TRBJ2-1, with 7 bases matching TRBD1. The V segment lost 4 bases and the J segment 5 bases; nucleotides outside the gene matches: 8. Per the germline V gene, CDR1 is SQVTM and CDR2 is ANQGSEA. The CDR3 length is 14 residues. CDR3 loop: CSVATGTKDNEQFF. As DNA, the CDR3 is TGCAGCGTTGCGACAGGGACCAAGGACAATGAGCAGTTCTTC.

In its sample, this clone was seen once. This chain links TRBV30 with TRBJ2-3; D unresolved. There are 12 residues in the CDR3. V dropped 4 bases and J dropped 2 bases, with 7 bases sitting between them. CDR1 GTSNPN and CDR2 SVGIG come from the germline V gene (reference sequence). The CDR3 is CAWTRSTDTQYF. The DNA of the CDR3 is TGTGCCTGGACTAGATCCACAGATACGCAGTATTTT.

This rearrangement joins TRBV7-6 to TRBJ2-7; D unresolved. CDR1 SGHVS and CDR2 FNYEAQ come from the germline V gene. CDR3 length: 9 residues. Trimming removed 11 bases from V and 6 bases from J, with 8 bases in between. The DNA of the CDR3 is TGTGCCTCCGCCTCCGAGCAGTACTTC. Translated: CASASEQYF.

The chain carries TRBV7-3 and TRBJ2-5; possibly TRBD1 or TRBD2 for D (6 bases each). Trimming removed 6 bases from V and 0 bases from J, with 14 bases in between. The germline CDR1 and CDR2 sequences are SGHTA and FQGTGA. The CDR3 runs to 15 residues. The CDR3 loop is CASRVTGRNQETQYF. CDR3 nucleotide sequence: TGTGCCAGCAGGGTAACAGGGAGGAACCAAGAGACCCAGTACTTC.

J is TRBJ1-6 and V is TRBV6-5; D is uncertain. The germline V and J ends were trimmed by 5 bases and 6 bases, with 14 bases remaining between them. The germline gives CDR1 MNHEY, CDR2 SVGAGI. There are 15 residues in the CDR3. The CDR3 loop reads CASSPRGARNSPLHF. The CDR3 nucleotides are TGTGCCAGCAGTCCCCGCGGAGCCCGTAATTCACCCCTCCACTTT.

This clone was counted a few times. V is TRBV7-9 and J is TRBJ2-3; D remains ambiguous. Germline lookup yields CDR1 SEHNR and CDR2 FQNEAQ (reference sequence). The CDR3 is 12 residues long. V lost 5 bases to trimming and J lost 3 bases, with 6 bases between them. CDR3 coding DNA: TGTGCCAGCAGCCAGAGGACAGATACGCAGTATTTT. Translated, it gives CASSQRTDTQYF.

The rearrangement joins TRBV30 to TRBJ2-7; unclear D gene. V lost 3 bases, J lost 6 bases, and 15 bases lay in between. CDR1 is GTSNPN, CDR2 SVGIG, per germline (reference sequence). This CDR3 is 13 amino acids long. The CDR3: CAWSHSVGLEQYF. CDR3 nucleotides: TGTGCCTGGAGCCATTCTGTCGGCCTCGAGCAGTACTTC.

This rearrangement joins TRBV6-5 to TRBJ2-1; 8 positions match TRBD1. Germline CDR1 MNHEY, CDR2 SVGAGI. V lost 6 bases and J lost 10; bases outside the gene matches: 14. This CDR3 has 15 amino acids. CDR3 sequence (DNA): TGTGCCAGCAGATCCGCCGGGACAGGATCACTCGAGCAGTTCTTC. The encoded protein is CASRSAGTGSLEQFF.

This CDR3 reads CSVVLAGVGTDTQYF. In DNA form, the CDR3 reads TGCAGCGTGGTACTAGCGGGAGTCGGCACAGATACGCAGTATTTT. The V call is TRBV29-1, the J call TRBJ2-3, with TRBD2 matching 11 bases. CDR1 is SQVTM and CDR2 is ANQGSEA in the germline V gene. The CDR3 is 15 residues long. Trimming at V came to 6 bases and at J to 1 base, leaving 6 bases not matched to a gene.

The rearrangement links TRBV5-4 to TRBJ2-3; D may correspond to TRBD1 or TRBD2 (5 bases each). The germline V gene encodes CDR1 SGHNT and CDR2 YYREEE (reference sequence). The CDR3 sequence is 17 residues long. V lost 4 bases and J lost 2, with 20 bases in between. The CDR3, as DNA: TGTGCCAGCAGCGGCGAGGGGCGAAGCCAAGTCACAGATACGCAGTATTTT. Amino acids: CASSGEGRSQVTDTQYF.

Only one count was recorded for this clone. This chain connects TRBV30 to TRBJ2-7; D is possibly TRBD2 (7 bases). V gave up 2 bases and J gave up 5 bases, with 19 bases separating them. The CDR3 consists of 15 residues. CDR1 GTSNPN and CDR2 SVGIG come from the germline V gene (reference sequence). The CDR3 DNA follows: TGTGCCTGGAGTCGAGGGGGGGAAGGGGCCCACGAGCAGTACTTC. The encoded protein is CAWSRGGEGAHEQYF. Together with reference TRBV30 and TRBJ2-7, the CDR3 gives the full variable domain: SQTIHQWPATLVQPVGSPLSLECTVEGTSNPNLYWYRQAAGRGLQLLFYSVGIGQISSEVPQNLSASRPQDRQFILSSKKLLLSDSGFYLCAWSRGGEGAHEQYFGPGTRLTVT.

This clone was counted a few times. CDR3 DNA: TGCAGCGGCCGGGGGTACGGCACCGGGGAGCTGTTTTTT. Translated: CSGRGYGTGELFF. The V call is TRBV29-1, the J call TRBJ2-2; D is perhaps TRBD2 (6 bases). Germline assignment: CDR1 SQVTM and CDR2 ANQGSEA. V shed 7 bases and J shed 4 bases, with 13 bases lying between them. The CDR3 covers 13 residues.

The V and J genes are TRBV27 and TRBJ1-5; a weak D match, TRBD1 (6 bases). Trimming left V 5 bases short and J 5 bases short, with 13 bases between. This CDR3 has 14 residues. Germline V lookup: CDR1 MNHEY, CDR2 SMNVEV (reference sequence). The CDR3 coding sequence is TGTGCCAGCAGTCCGCAGGGGCATTATCAGCCCCAGCATTTT. It specifies CASSPQGHYQPQHF.

J is TRBJ2-7 and V is TRBV28, with a weak D call TRBD1 (5 bases). The V gene lost 4 bases and the J gene lost 1 base, with 14 bases spanning the gap. Germline-derived CDR1 and CDR2 are MDHEN and SYDVKM. This CDR3 spans 15 amino acids. CDR3 in DNA: TGTGCCAGCAGTTCGCTCGGCAGGGATTCCTACGAGCAGTACTTC. It codes for CASSSLGRDSYEQYF.

V usage is TRBV7-9 and J usage is TRBJ1-2; a weak D match, TRBD1 (5 bases). Trimming took 3 bases from V and 4 from J, leaving 21 bases between them. Germline loops: CDR1 SEHNR, CDR2 FQNEAQ (reference sequence). This CDR3 comprises 17 residues. DNA for the CDR3: TGTGCCAGCAGCTTCTTATCGGGACGAACTTTAGGCTATGGCTACACCTTC. It is translated as CASSFLSGRTLGYGYTF.

The rearrangement joins TRBV4-1 to TRBJ2-7; D not certain. The V gene's germline CDR1 is MGHRA and CDR2 YSYEKL. The length of the CDR3 is 13 residues. The V gene lost 0 bases and the J gene lost 8 bases, with 11 bases spanning the gap. The CDR3: CASSQDPWIQQYF. For the CDR3, the DNA is TGCGCCAGCAGCCAAGACCCTTGGATCCAGCAGTACTTC.

The gene calls are TRBV20-1 and TRBJ2-7, with D uncertain. CDR3 length equals 10 residues. V lost 3 bases and J 3 bases, leaving 3 bases between the germline ends. Germline CDR1 and CDR2: DFQATT and SNEGSKA (reference sequence). The CDR3 reads CSASGYEQYF. The CDR3 DNA sequence: TGCAGTGCTAGCGGCTACGAGCAGTACTTC.

The CDR3 protein is CAGGLSGNTIYF. The CDR3 region has the DNA TGTGCCGGTGGTCTCTCTGGAAACACCATATATTTT. The J gene is TRBJ1-3, the V gene TRBV30, with D uncertain. The germline V and J ends were trimmed by 8 bases and 0 bases, with 8 bases remaining between them. The CDR3 spans 12 residues. Germline loops: CDR1 GTSNPN, CDR2 SVGIG (reference sequence).

This chain joins TRBV4-2 and TRBJ2-3; 11 bases line up with TRBD2. This CDR3 has 17 amino acids. CDR1 is LGHNA, CDR2 YNFKEQ, per germline. Germline trimming cut 2 bases from V and 2 bases from J; bases unmatched to any gene: 6. CDR3 region: CASSQNRLAGNTDTQYF. The DNA of the CDR3 is TGTGCCAGCAGCCAAAACAGACTAGCGGGAAACACAGATACGCAGTATTTT.

The chain uses TRBV29-1 and TRBJ2-7, with TRBD1 matching 7 bases. J gave up 3 bases and V 6 bases, and 11 bases lay outside the gene matches. This CDR3 is built from 14 residues. Germline CDR1 is SQVTM and CDR2 is ANQGSEA. CDR3 nucleotides: TGCAGCGTCATCAAGGGGGCTCTTGGCTACGAGCAGTACTTC. Residues: CSVIKGALGYEQYF.

This clone appeared a few times. This chain's CDR3 is CASSFRRQSSYNEQFF. The CDR3 nucleotides read TGTGCCAGCAGTTTTCGACGCCAGAGCTCCTACAATGAGCAGTTCTTC. This chain links TRBV6-5 with TRBJ2-1; no firm D call. Germline V gene sequence: CDR1 MNHEY, CDR2 SVGAGI. The ends were cut back, 4 bases at V and 0 bases at J, with 13 bases in the middle. This CDR3 contains 16 residues.

This chain joins TRBV6-1 and TRBJ1-1, with D uncertain. The CDR3 contains 13 residues. Germline V lookup: CDR1 MNHNS, CDR2 SASEGT. V lost 1 base and J lost 3, with 6 bases in between. Written as DNA, the CDR3 is TGTGCCAGCAGTGAAGTAGCAGACACTGAAGCTTTCTTT. This sequence encodes CASSEVADTEAFF.

The chain has TRBV6-5 and TRBJ2-1; D call uncertain. The CDR3 runs to 13 residues. V lost 4 bases and J 3 bases, leaving 7 bases between the germline ends. Germline V gives CDR1 MNHEY, CDR2 SVGAGI. The CDR3 DNA follows: TGTGCCAGCAGTTCTGGGGTCTACAATGAGCAGTTCTTC. It specifies CASSSGVYNEQFF.